The T cell receptor (beta chain) under discussion was sequenced for a study of T cell repertoires in cytomegalovirus infection. In the study overall: Both a matching HLA type and CMV infection were indicated by public TCR beta signatures.

Via MiXCR, TCRdb re-called the reads, giving one row per CDR3 protein. In the table there are roughly 300,000 distinct CDR3 sequences, roughly 25% of which are singletons. Deletions cut 3 bases from V and 0 bases from J, with 16 bases between. CDR3 length: 18 amino acids. Germline V gene lookup returns CDR1 SGDLS and CDR2 YYNGEE. Sequencing was performed on PBMCs. The chain combines TRBV9 with TRBJ2-6; D possibly corresponds to TRBD1 (5 bases). This receptor was identified in a human donor in good health (CMV status not recorded). Some clones in this sample may be carry-over from other donors' samples. The CDR3 is CASSDNRQIPSGANVLTF. DNA for the CDR3: TGTGCCAGCAGCGATAACCGACAGATACCCTCTGGGGCCAACGTCCTGACTTTC.